The 24 T cell receptor beta chains below were found in one sample sequenced in a study of blood T cell repertoires in COVID-19. The assay was immunoSEQ multiplex PCR, and TCRdb's table has in-frame clones only and misses some. Here the sample spans some 150,000 clones, over 75% being singletons. Sample: PBMCs or T cells enriched from blood (not recorded which). The receptors here all came from a woman aged 30 to 39 with acute COVID-19.

The chain couples TRBV3-1 (or the pseudogene TRBV3-2) to TRBJ2-7, with a weak D call TRBD1 (5 bases). Germline V CDR1 and CDR2: LGHDT, YNNKEL (reference sequence). V lost 0 bases and J 6 bases, leaving 6 bases between the germline ends. The CDR3 length is 12 residues. This CDR3 is CASSQEGAEQYF. As DNA, the CDR3 is TGTGCCAGCAGCCAAGAAGGGGCCGAGCAGTACTTC.

V usage is TRBV27 and J usage is TRBJ2-1; 11 nucleotides align to TRBD2. CDR3 length: 14 residues. Germline V gene lookup returns CDR1 MNHEY and CDR2 SMNVEV (reference sequence). The V gene end was trimmed by 0 bases and the J gene end by 11 bases; junction bases not matched to a gene: 3. The CDR3 sequence: CASSLSGTSGKQFF. The CDR3 DNA is TGTGCCAGCAGTTTATCGGGGACTAGCGGTAAGCAGTTCTTC.

The chain uses TRBV2 and TRBJ1-1, with a weak D call TRBD1 (5 bases). Germline V gene data show CDR1 as SNHLY and CDR2 as FYNNEI. The CDR3 is made up of 14 amino acids. Trimming took 7 bases from V and 6 from J, leaving 18 bases between them. CDR3: CASIRTGFRAEAFF. The CDR3 DNA sequence: TGTGCCAGCATTCGAACAGGTTTTCGCGCTGAAGCTTTCTTT.

This clone came up once. The gene calls are TRBV7-2 and TRBJ2-2, with D possibly being TRBD2 (5 bases). Germline assignment: CDR1 SGHTA and CDR2 FQGNSA. The CDR3 sequence is 17 residues long. The V end was cut by 5 bases, the J end by 2 bases, with 18 bases between. CDR3 coding DNA: TGTGCCAGCAGCCCCTGGAGGTCCAGCGGAAACACCGGGGAGCTGTTTTTT. Protein product: CASSPWRSSGNTGELFF.

This clone was counted a single time. The chain couples TRBV7-9 to TRBJ2-7, with D perhaps TRBD2 (6 bases). Germline V gives CDR1 SEHNR, CDR2 FQNEAQ (reference sequence). The germline V and J ends were trimmed by 5 bases and 3 bases, with 8 bases remaining between them. The CDR3 has 12 amino acids. The CDR3 DNA reads TGTGCCAGCAGCCGGGGGAGCTACGAGCAGTACTTC. It is translated as CASSRGSYEQYF.

J is TRBJ2-5 and V is TRBV13; D is possibly TRBD1 (5 bases). Deletions cut 5 bases from V and 4 bases from J, with 17 bases between. This CDR3 contains 15 residues. Looked up from germline, CDR1 is PRHDT and CDR2 is FYEKMQ (reference sequence). This chain's CDR3 is CASSTRTPQGETQYF. CDR3 nucleotides: TGTGCCAGCAGCACTCGGACCCCCCAGGGAGAGACCCAGTACTTC.

This sequence joins TRBV4-1 and TRBJ1-5; 7 bases line up with TRBD1. The trim removed 1 base at V and 3 bases at J, leaving 3 bases unmatched. This CDR3 has 15 amino acids. CDR1 is MGHRA and CDR2 is YSYEKL in the germline V gene. The CDR3 DNA follows: TGCGCCAGCAGCCAAGGAGGGGGCGACAATCAGCCCCAGCATTTT. Protein product: CASSQGGGDNQPQHF.

The rearrangement links TRBV19 to TRBJ1-1, with no clear D. Germline loops: CDR1 LNHDA, CDR2 SQIVND (reference sequence). CDR3 length: 13 residues. The V end was cut by 4 bases, the J end by 1 base, with 7 bases between. CDR3 nucleotides: TGTGCCAGTAGTAGCGCCGGGAACACTGAAGCTTTCTTT. This sequence encodes CASSSAGNTEAFF. The full variable domain, in which reference TRBV19 and TRBJ1-1 provide the parts outside the CDR3, is DGGITQSPKYLFRKEGQNVTLSCEQNLNHDAMYWYRQDPGQGLRLIYYSQIVNDFQKGDIAEGYSVSREKKESFPLTVTSAQKNPTAFYLCASSSAGNTEAFFGQGTRLTVV.

The CDR3 sequence: CASSFHSSGANVLTF. The CDR3 region has the DNA TGTGCCAGCAGTTTCCACAGCTCTGGGGCCAACGTCCTGACTTTC. The chain joins TRBV28 to TRBJ2-6; D is ambiguous. This CDR3 spans 15 amino acids. The V gene lost 3 bases and the J gene lost 0 bases, with 6 bases spanning the gap. Per the germline V gene, CDR1 is MDHEN and CDR2 is SYDVKM.

This rearrangement joins TRBV28 to TRBJ1-2; TRBD1 might be the D (5 bases). V lost 8 bases and J 8 bases, leaving 15 bases between the germline ends. Germline CDR1 is MDHEN and CDR2 is SYDVKM. The CDR3 spans 12 residues. The CDR3 loop is CASYPPKGGYTF. DNA of the CDR3: TGTGCCAGCTATCCGCCAAAGGGGGGCTACACCTTC.

The J gene is TRBJ1-2, the V gene TRBV27; 8 nucleotides line up with TRBD1. J lost 6 bases, V lost 4 bases, and 4 bases had no gene match. Germline V lookup: CDR1 MNHEY, CDR2 SMNVEV (reference sequence). The CDR3 has 13 residues. In DNA form, the CDR3 reads TGTGCCAGCAGTTCAATGGGACAGGATGGCTACACCTTC. It specifies CASSSMGQDGYTF.

This chain links TRBV4-3 with TRBJ1-1; D gene ambiguous. Germline CDR1 is LGHNA and CDR2 is YSLEER. V was clipped by 4 bases and J by 2 bases, with 11 bases between them. The CDR3 sequence is 14 residues long. CDR3 sequence reads: CASSLNSGNTEAFF. In nucleotides, the CDR3 is TGCGCCAGCAGCCTTAATTCAGGAAACACTGAAGCTTTCTTT.

The CDR3 sequence is CASSYLGQPFSNQPQHF. CDR3 nucleotides: TGTGCCAGCAGTTACCTGGGACAGCCTTTTAGCAATCAGCCCCAGCATTTT. The chain joins TRBV28 to TRBJ1-5; TRBD1 aligns across 7 bases. V was pared by 4 bases and J by 0 bases, with 9 bases of the junction left unmatched. The CDR3 consists of 17 residues. Germline V lookup: CDR1 MDHEN, CDR2 SYDVKM. Supplemented by reference TRBV28 and TRBJ1-5, the full variable domain reads DVKVTQSSRYLVKRTGEKVFLECVQDMDHENMFWYRQDPGLGLRLIYFSYDVKMKEKGDIPEGYSVSREKKERFSLILESASTNQTSMYLCASSYLGQPFSNQPQHFGDGTRLSIL.

V and J are TRBV18 and TRBJ1-1; D not certain. This CDR3 spans 15 amino acids. Germline CDR1 KGHSH, CDR2 LQKENI. V lost 1 base and J 0 bases, leaving 9 bases between the germline ends. The CDR3 DNA is TGTGCCAGCTCACCACGCCAGGAAATGAACACTGAAGCTTTCTTT. It yields the protein CASSPRQEMNTEAFF.

The rearrangement joins TRBV7-9 to TRBJ2-1, with TRBD1 identical over 11 bases. This CDR3 region has 19 residues. V trimming: 0 bases; J trimming: 7 bases; junction bases outside the gene matches: 14. The germline CDR1 and CDR2 sequences are SEHNR and FQNEAQ (reference sequence). CDR3 sequence reads: CASSLAHMAGQGAENEQFF. Here the CDR3 DNA reads TGTGCCAGCAGCTTAGCCCACATGGCAGGACAGGGGGCGGAGAATGAGCAGTTCTTC. Full variable domain (remainder filled in from reference TRBV7-9 and TRBJ2-1): DTGVSQNPRHKITKRGQNVTFRCDPISEHNRLYWYRQTLGQGPEFLTYFQNEAQLEKSRLLSDRFSAERPKGSFSTLEIQRTEQGDSAMYLCASSLAHMAGQGAENEQFFGPGTRLTVL.

The chain employs TRBV28 and TRBJ2-1; 7 bases align to TRBD1. This CDR3 region has 14 residues. CDR1 is MDHEN and CDR2 is SYDVKM in the germline V gene. V gave up 5 bases and J gave up 5 bases; unmatched junction bases: 6. CDR3 in amino acids: CASSLQGTNNEQFF. In DNA, the CDR3 is TGTGCCAGCAGTCTACAGGGGACCAACAATGAGCAGTTCTTC.

The chain carries TRBV19 and TRBJ2-7; D ambiguous. The CDR3 consists of 12 residues. Trimming pared 6 bases from V and 2 bases from J, leaving 8 bases between. Germline V CDR1 and CDR2: LNHDA, SQIVND (reference sequence). DNA of the CDR3: TGTGCCAGTAGCGAGTCACCCTACGAGCAGTACTTC. Its protein is CASSESPYEQYF.

This sequence joins TRBV28 and TRBJ1-1; tentative D call: TRBD1 (6 bases). The V gene lost 5 bases and the J gene lost 5 bases, with 12 bases spanning the gap. CDR3 size: 13 residues. Germline CDR1 is MDHEN and CDR2 is SYDVKM. The CDR3 DNA follows: TGTGCCAGCAGTATCGAGGGGGAGACTGAAGCTTTCTTT. Translated: CASSIEGETEAFF.

The chain uses TRBV30 and TRBJ2-2; TRBD1 matches 10 bases. The J segment lost 4 bases and the V segment lost 5 bases, leaving 4 bases of the junction unmatched. Germline-derived CDR1 and CDR2 are GTSNPN and SVGIG (reference sequence). CDR3 length: 14 amino acids. The DNA of the CDR3 is TGTGCCTGGGAAGGGACAGGGGTCACCGGGGAGCTGTTTTTT. This gives the protein CAWEGTGVTGELFF.

The chain carries TRBV4-3 and TRBJ2-7, with 13 positions matching TRBD2. V trimming: 2 bases; J trimming: 3 bases; junction bases outside the gene matches: 4. This CDR3 has 16 residues. The germline V gene has CDR1 LGHNA and CDR2 YSLEER. This CDR3 reads CASSQSGLAGVYEQYF. Written as DNA, the CDR3 is TGCGCCAGCAGCCAATCAGGACTAGCGGGAGTCTACGAGCAGTACTTC.

This clone turned up a few times. This chain joins TRBV2 and TRBJ1-5, with D tentatively TRBD1 (6 bases). This CDR3 comprises 15 residues. CDR1 is SNHLY, CDR2 FYNNEI, per germline. The V gene lost 5 bases and the J gene lost 1 base, with 12 bases spanning the gap. CDR3 sequence reads: CASSLQGLSNQPQHF. The CDR3 nucleotides read TGTGCCAGCAGTCTTCAGGGGTTAAGCAATCAGCCCCAGCATTTT.

This clone has just a few counts. J is TRBJ1-5 and V is TRBV5-1; a weak D match, TRBD1 (6 bases). Per the germline V gene, CDR1 is SGHRS and CDR2 is YFSETQ. The CDR3 is 16 residues long. V was pared by 4 bases and J by 5 bases, with 19 bases between. CDR3 sequence: CASSPDGGGYDQPQHF. The CDR3 coding sequence is TGCGCCAGCAGCCCCGACGGGGGGGGCTATGATCAGCCCCAGCATTTT.

Of note for this clone: At the DNA level, this CDR3 is encoded by other sequences in the same sample as well. The chain uses TRBV28 and TRBJ1-2; TRBD1 matches 7 bases. This CDR3 has 14 residues. V lost 3 bases and J lost 3; bases outside the gene matches: 4. Germline loops: CDR1 MDHEN, CDR2 SYDVKM. CDR3 amino acids: CASSLTGLDYGYTF. In DNA form, the CDR3 reads TGTGCCAGCAGTTTGACAGGGCTGGACTATGGCTACACCTTC.

This CDR3 reads CASSLGQGVPNYEQYF. The CDR3 DNA is TGTGCCAGCAGCTTGGGACAGGGGGTCCCCAACTACGAGCAGTACTTC. The chain is built from TRBV7-6 and TRBJ2-7; 11 bases are shared with TRBD1. CDR1 is SGHVS, CDR2 FNYEAQ, per germline. Trimming took 3 bases from V and 3 from J; bases not matched to a gene: 7. This CDR3 is 16 amino acids long.